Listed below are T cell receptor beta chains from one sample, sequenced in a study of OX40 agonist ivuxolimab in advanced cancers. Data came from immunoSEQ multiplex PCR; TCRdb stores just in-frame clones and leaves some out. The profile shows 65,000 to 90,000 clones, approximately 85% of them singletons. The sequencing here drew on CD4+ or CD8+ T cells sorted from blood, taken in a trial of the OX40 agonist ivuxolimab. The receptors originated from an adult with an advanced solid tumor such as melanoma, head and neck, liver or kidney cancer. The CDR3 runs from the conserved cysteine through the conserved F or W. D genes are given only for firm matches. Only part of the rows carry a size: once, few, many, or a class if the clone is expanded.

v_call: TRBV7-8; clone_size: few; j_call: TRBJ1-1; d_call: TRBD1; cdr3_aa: CATRTGRNTEAFF; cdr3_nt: TGTGCCACCCGGACAGGCAGAAACACTGAAGCTTTCTTT
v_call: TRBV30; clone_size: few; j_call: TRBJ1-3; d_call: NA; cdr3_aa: CAWSVSYSGNTIYF; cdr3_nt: TGTGCCTGGAGTGTCTCATACTCTGGAAACACCATATATTTT
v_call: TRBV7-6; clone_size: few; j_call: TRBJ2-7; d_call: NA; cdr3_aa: CASSYDRNSYEQYF; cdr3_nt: TGTGCCAGCAGCTACGACAGGAACTCCTACGAGCAGTACTTC
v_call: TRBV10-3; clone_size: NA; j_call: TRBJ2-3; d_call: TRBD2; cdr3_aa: CAISGTSGGAPDTQYF; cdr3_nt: TGTGCCATCAGTGGAACTAGCGGGGGGGCCCCAGATACGCAGTATTTT
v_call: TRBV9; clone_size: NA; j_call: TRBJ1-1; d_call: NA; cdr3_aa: CASSGSREGEAFF; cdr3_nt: TGTGCCAGCAGCGGATCGCGGGAGGGGGAAGCTTTCTTT
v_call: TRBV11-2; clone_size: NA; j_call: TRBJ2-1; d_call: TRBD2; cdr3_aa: CASIERGGRYNEQFF; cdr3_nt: TGTGCCAGCATAGAGCGGGGGGGCCGCTACAATGAGCAGTTCTTC
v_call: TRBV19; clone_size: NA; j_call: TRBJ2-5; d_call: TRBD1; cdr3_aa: CASTNYGTGQETQYF; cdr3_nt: TGTGCCAGTACCAATTACGGGACAGGTCAAGAGACCCAGTACTTC
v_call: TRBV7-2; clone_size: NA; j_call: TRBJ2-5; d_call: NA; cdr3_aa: CASSFFQGSQETQYF; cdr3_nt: TGTGCCAGCAGCTTCTTCCAGGGTTCCCAAGAGACCCAGTACTTC
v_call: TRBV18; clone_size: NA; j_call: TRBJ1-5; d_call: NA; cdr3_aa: CASSSDGSNQPQHF; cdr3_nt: TGTGCCAGCTCATCCGACGGTAGCAATCAGCCCCAGCATTTT
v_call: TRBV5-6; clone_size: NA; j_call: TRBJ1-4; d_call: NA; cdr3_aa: CASSSAPRTDEKLFF; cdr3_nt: TGTGCCAGCAGCTCAGCCCCTCGGACGGATGAAAAACTGTTTTTT
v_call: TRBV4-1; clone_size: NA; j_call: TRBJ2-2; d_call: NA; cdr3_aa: CASSQEGANTGELFF; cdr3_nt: TGCGCCAGCAGCCAAGAGGGAGCGAACACCGGGGAGCTGTTTTTT
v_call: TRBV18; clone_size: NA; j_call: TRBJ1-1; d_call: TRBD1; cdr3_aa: CASSPLGQGSTEAFF; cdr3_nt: TGTGCCAGCTCACCTTTAGGACAGGGTAGCACTGAAGCTTTCTTT
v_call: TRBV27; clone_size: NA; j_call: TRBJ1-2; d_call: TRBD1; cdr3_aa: CADREEGYTF; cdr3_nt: TGTGCCGACAGGGAGGAGGGCTACACCTTC
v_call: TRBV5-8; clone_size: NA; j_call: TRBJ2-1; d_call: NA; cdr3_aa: CASSLVLGSSYNEQFF; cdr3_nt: TGTGCCAGCAGCTTAGTATTGGGGAGCTCCTACAATGAGCAGTTCTTC
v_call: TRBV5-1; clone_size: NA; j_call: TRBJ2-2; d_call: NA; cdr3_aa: CASSLVGSPNTGELFF; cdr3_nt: TGCGCCAGCAGCTTGGTCGGCAGCCCCAACACCGGGGAGCTGTTTTTT
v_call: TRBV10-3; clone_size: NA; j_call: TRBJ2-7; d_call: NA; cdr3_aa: CAISELTEQYF; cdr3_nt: TGTGCCATCAGTGAACTGACCGAGCAGTACTTC
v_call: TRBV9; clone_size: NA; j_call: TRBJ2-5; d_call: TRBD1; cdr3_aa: CASSLRPGTGKETQYF; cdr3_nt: TGTGCCAGCAGCCTGCGCCCCGGGACAGGGAAAGAGACCCAGTACTTC
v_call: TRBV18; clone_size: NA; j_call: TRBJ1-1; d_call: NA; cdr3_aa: CASSPRVKGGTEAFF; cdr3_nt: TGTGCCAGCTCACCAAGAGTAAAGGGGGGAACTGAAGCTTTCTTT
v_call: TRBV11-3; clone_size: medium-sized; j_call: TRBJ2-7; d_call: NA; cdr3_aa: CASSLSGGYEQYF; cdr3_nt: TGTGCCAGCAGCTTATCTGGGGGCTACGAGCAGTACTTC
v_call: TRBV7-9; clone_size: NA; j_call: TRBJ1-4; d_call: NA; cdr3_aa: CASSPGQGRNEKLFF; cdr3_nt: TGTGCCAGCAGCCCGGGGCAGGGTCGAAACGAAAAACTGTTTTTT
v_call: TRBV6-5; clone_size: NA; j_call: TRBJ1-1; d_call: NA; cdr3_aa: CASRLPGQNTEAFF; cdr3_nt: TGTGCCAGCAGGCTCCCGGGCCAGAACACTGAAGCTTTCTTT
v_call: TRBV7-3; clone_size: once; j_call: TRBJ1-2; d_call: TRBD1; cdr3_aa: CASSPRAGGYYGYTF; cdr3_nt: TGTGCCAGCAGCCCTCGGGCAGGGGGCTACTATGGCTACACCTTC
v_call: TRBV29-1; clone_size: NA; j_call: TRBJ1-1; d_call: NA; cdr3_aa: CSVVTGTMNTEAFF; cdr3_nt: TGCAGCGTTGTTACAGGGACCATGAACACTGAAGCTTTCTTT
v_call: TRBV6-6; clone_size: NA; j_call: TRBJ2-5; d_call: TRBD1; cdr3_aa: CASSLGTGREETQYF; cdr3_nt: TGTGCCAGCAGTCTCGGGACAGGGCGGGAAGAGACCCAGTACTTC
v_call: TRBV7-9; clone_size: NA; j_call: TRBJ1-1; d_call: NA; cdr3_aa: CASKRDSGTEAFF; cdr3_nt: TGTGCCAGCAAACGGGACTCAGGCACTGAAGCTTTCTTT
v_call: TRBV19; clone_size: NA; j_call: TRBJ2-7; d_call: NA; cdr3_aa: CASSLKGNPPYEQYF; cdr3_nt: TGTGCCAGTAGTCTCAAGGGTAATCCTCCCTACGAGCAGTACTTC
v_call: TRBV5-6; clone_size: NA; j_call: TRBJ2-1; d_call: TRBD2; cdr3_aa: CASSLVPGLARDEQFF; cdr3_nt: TGTGCCAGCAGCTTGGTTCCGGGACTAGCGCGCGATGAGCAGTTCTTC
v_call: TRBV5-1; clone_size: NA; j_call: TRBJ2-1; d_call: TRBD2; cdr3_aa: CASSRREGQNNEQFF; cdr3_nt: TGCGCCAGCAGCCGCCGGGAGGGCCAGAACAATGAGCAGTTCTTC
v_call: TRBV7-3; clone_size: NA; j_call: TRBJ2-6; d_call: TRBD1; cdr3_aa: CASSLPSGQGKAPGTGANVLTF; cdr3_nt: TGTGCCAGCAGCTTACCGTCCGGACAGGGGAAGGCCCCGGGGACTGGGGCCAACGTCCTGACTTTC
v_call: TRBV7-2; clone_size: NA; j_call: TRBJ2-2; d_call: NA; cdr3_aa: CASRRLPTTGELFF; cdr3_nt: TGTGCCAGCAGGCGGCTTCCGACCACCGGGGAGCTGTTTTTT
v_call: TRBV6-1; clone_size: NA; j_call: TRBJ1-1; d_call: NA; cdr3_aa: CASNPGPMNTEAFF; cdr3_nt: TGTGCCAGCAATCCAGGGCCCATGAACACTGAAGCTTTCTTT
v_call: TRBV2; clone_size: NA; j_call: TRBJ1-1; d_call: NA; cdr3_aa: CASRQRLNTEAFF; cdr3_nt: TGTGCCAGCAGGCAACGGTTGAACACTGAAGCTTTCTTT
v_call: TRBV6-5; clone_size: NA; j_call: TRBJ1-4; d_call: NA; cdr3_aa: CASSHGRATNEKLFF; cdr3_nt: TGTGCCAGCAGCCACGGCAGGGCAACTAATGAAAAACTGTTTTTT
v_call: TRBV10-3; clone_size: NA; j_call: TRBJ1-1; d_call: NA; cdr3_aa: CAIGDPAEAFF; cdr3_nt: TGTGCCATCGGGGACCCGGCTGAAGCTTTCTTT
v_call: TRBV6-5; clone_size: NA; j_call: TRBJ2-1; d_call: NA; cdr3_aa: CASSYSPAYNEQFF; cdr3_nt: TGTGCCAGCAGTTACTCCCCGGCCTACAATGAGCAGTTCTTC
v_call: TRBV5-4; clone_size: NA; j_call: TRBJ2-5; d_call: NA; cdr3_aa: CASSLVGEGETQYF; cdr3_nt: TGTGCCAGCAGCTTGGTGGGAGAGGGAGAGACCCAGTACTTC
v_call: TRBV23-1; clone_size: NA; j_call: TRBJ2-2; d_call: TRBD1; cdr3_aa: CASSQNTGTGNTGELFF; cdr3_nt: TGCGCCAGCAGTCAGAACACCGGGACAGGGAACACCGGGGAGCTGTTTTTT
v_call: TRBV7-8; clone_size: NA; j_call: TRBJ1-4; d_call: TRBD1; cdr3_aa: CASSSGQGEKLFF; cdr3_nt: TGTGCCAGCAGCTCAGGACAGGGCGAAAAACTGTTTTTT
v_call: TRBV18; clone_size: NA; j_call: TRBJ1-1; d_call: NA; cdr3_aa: CASSPLGVNTEAFF; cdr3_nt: TGTGCCAGCTCACCCTTAGGGGTAAACACTGAAGCTTTCTTT
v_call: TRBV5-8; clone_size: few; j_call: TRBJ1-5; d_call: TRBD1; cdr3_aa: CASSLVRWDRALVSNQPQHF; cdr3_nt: TGTGCCAGCAGCTTGGTGAGGTGGGACAGGGCACTAGTTAGCAATCAGCCCCAGCATTTT
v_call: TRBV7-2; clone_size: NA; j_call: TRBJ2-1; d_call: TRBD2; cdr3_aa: CASSPRAGGGDEQFF; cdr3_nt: TGTGCCAGCAGCCCCCGAGCGGGAGGGGGCGATGAGCAGTTCTTC
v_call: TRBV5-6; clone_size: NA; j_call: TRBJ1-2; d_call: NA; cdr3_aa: CASSPSHTNYGYTF; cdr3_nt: TGTGCCAGCAGCCCGTCCCACACTAACTATGGCTACACCTTC
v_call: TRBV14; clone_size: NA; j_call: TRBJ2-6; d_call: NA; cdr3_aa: CASSQPSGAGANVLTF; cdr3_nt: TGTGCCAGCAGCCAACCCTCAGGGGCCGGGGCCAACGTCCTGACTTTC